This T cell receptor beta chain emerged from a study of response to subunit inactivated influenza vaccine. Of note for this clonotype: Its antigen is undetermined.

TCRdb reprocessed the RT-PCR reads via MiXCR and lists one record per CDR3 protein. The sample yields around 320,000 distinct CDR3 sequences, over 20% seen once. Study-wide findings and caveats: Each seasonal influenza vaccination recruits few new T cells, the authors suggested.

This CDR3 has 18 amino acids. CDR1 and CDR2 (germline): LGHNA, YSLEER. The ends lost 2 bases at V and 0 bases at J; junction bases unmatched: 4. The rearrangement joins TRBV4-3 to TRBJ2-1, with 13 nucleotides matching TRBD2. The sample was PBMCs from blood, taken about 20 months after vaccination. The sequence came from a man aged 50-75 years who received an inactivated influenza vaccine. The CDR3 nucleotides are TGCGCCAGCAGCCAAAGACTAGCGGGGGGCAGCTCCTACAATGAGCAGTTCTTC. Amino acid sequence: CASSQRLAGGSSYNEQFF.